This TCR beta chain was recorded in a study of blood T cell repertoires in COVID-19. Study context: Nucleic acid was either cDNA or gDNA, and it came from T cells, B-cell-depleted T cells, or PBMCs.

Cohort assignment relied on participant-reported clinical history. The CDR3 runs to 13 residues. With V trimmed by 9 bases and J by 0 bases, 2 bases remained unmatched. Method: immunoSEQ multiplex PCR; TCRdb's copy keeps in-frame clones and lacks some. The profile covers under 300,000 clones, with 85% to 90% appearing a single time and roughly 2.5% taken by the ten largest. The chain has TRBV12-3 or TRBV12-4 and TRBJ2-1; the match to TRBD1 covers 7 bases. The sequenced material came from PBMCs or T cells enriched from blood (not recorded which). The receptor's source is a woman between 18 and 30 years old who had recovered from COVID-19. CDR3 loop: CASQGDSYNEQFF. The CDR3 region has the DNA TGTGCCAGTCAGGGGGACTCCTACAATGAGCAGTTCTTC.